The T cell receptor beta chain under discussion was sequenced for a study of beta chain features in type 1 diabetes. Whole-study results and caveats: A greater similarity of naive, central memory and Treg TCRB repertoires was seen among patients than among healthy donors. Fewer junction insertions and more nucleotide deletions appeared in type 1 diabetes patients.

A few counts support this clone. The target antigen is unknown. The study reverse transcribed the entire isolated RNA, so it sequenced expressed TCRB transcripts. Deep immunoSEQ sequencing covered naive, central memory and regulatory T cell samples. Clones were sequenced by immunoSEQ multiplex PCR, and TCRdb holds only the in-frame ones, with some missing. Here the sample spans 150,000 or so clones, approximately 10% being singletons. V was trimmed by 0 bases and J by 6 bases, leaving 13 bases between them. The CDR3 sequence is 15 residues long. In germline, CDR1 is SGHRS, CDR2 YFSETQ. The chain links TRBV5-1 to TRBJ1-5; D unclear. This receptor was obtained from a man aged 18 to 30 in good health. The sequencing input was central memory CD4+ T cells from blood. The chain's CDR3 is CASSLAAGGVQPQHF. In nucleotides, the CDR3 is TGCGCCAGCAGCTTGGCGGCAGGCGGGGTTCAGCCCCAGCATTTT.